A single T cell receptor beta chain is shown here with its context. CDR1 is MNHEY, CDR2 SMNVEV, per germline (reference sequence). V shed 7 bases and J shed 5 bases, with 14 bases lying between them. The CDR3 covers 14 residues. Amplification targeted TCR beta CDR3 regions from RNA transcripts. TCR CDR3 underwent first-round RT-PCR with the HTBI primer set. TCRdb reanalysed the multiplex PCR reads using MiXCR and keeps one entry per CDR3 protein. The table includes about 420,000 distinct CDR3 sequences, approximately 14% detected once. Diagnoses rested on clinical symptoms, serum thyroxine and TRAb, thyroid ultrasound and orbital computed tomography. A 10 ml volume of fresh peripheral blood provided the PBMCs. This sample stems from a study of T cells in Graves' hyperthyroidism and ophthalmopathy.

This sequence was found in a woman between 18 and 29 years old with Graves' hyperthyroidism. The chain links TRBV27 to TRBJ1-4, with unresolved D. The material sequenced was blood. CDR3 sequence (DNA): TGTGCCAGCAAACCGGGATATACCAATGAAAAACTGTTTTTT. Its translation: CASKPGYTNEKLFF.